This T cell receptor (beta chain) stems from a study of shared clonotypes between healthy human individuals. Study observations and caveats: For naive CD4 cells, approximately 5% of clonotypes were shared across four donors.

There are 15 residues in the CDR3. With 3 bases clipped from V and 4 bases from J, the junction kept 7 bases outside the gene matches. The germline V gene encodes CDR1 LNHNV and CDR2 YYDKDF (reference sequence). Running of the assay took place at deep level. Original methodology: ImmunoSEQ output lacked quality scores and full-length reads, limiting matched filtering. The data were produced by immunoSEQ multiplex PCR, yet TCRdb's version contains in-frame clones alone and is incomplete. V, J and clone size were drawn from that table, and D and trimming were deduced from the DNA. The repertoire holds approximately 2.3 million clones, 80% to 95% seen once, with around 0.4% in the top ten. As to this clone: Its cognate antigen is unknown.

The TCR was taken from a man younger than 35 in good health. Some clones in this sample may be carry-over from other donors' samples. The chain uses TRBV15 and TRBJ2-3; 7 bases line up with TRBD2. The sample consisted of naive CD4+ T cells from PBMCs. The subset denotes: CD45RA+ positively selected. CDR3 coding DNA: TGTGCCACCAGCAGGGGCGGGAGATATTCAGATACGCAGTATTTT. It yields the protein CATSRGGRYSDTQYF. Based on the CDR3 plus reference TRBV15 and TRBJ2-3, the full variable domain is DAMVIQNPRYQVTQFGKPVTLSCSQTLNHNVMYWYQQKSSQAPKLLFHYYDKDFNNEADTPDNFQSRRPNTSFCFLDIRSPGLGDTAMYLCATSRGGRYSDTQYFGPGTRLTVL.